This T cell receptor (beta chain) stems from a study of cytomegalovirus exposure and HLA in healthy donors. 60 Vbeta and 13 Jbeta primers were used in PCR. Only in-frame clones appear in the TCRdb table, and some are missing; sequencing was by immunoSEQ multiplex PCR. The top ten hold approximately 2% of the sample, which has under 200,000 clones, about 88% seen once. Notes on this clone: Its antigen is not known.

General study points: TCR beta V segments were, for the most part, productive about 87% or about 30% of the time in an earlier analysis. Specificity for CMV antigens was confirmed in vitro for a few of the CMV-associated chains. Among TCR beta chains, those listed as cytomegalovirus-associated numbered roughly 150.

CDR1 SNHLY and CDR2 FYNNEI come from the germline V gene. There are 14 residues in the CDR3. V was clipped by 2 bases and J by 3 bases; unmatched bases: 2. The source of this sequence is a woman in her late teens or twenties in good health and CMV-seronegative. The V gene is TRBV2, the J gene TRBJ2-3; 7 nucleotides agree with TRBD2. Sequenced input: PBMCs. CDR3 in amino acids: CASSERRGTDTQYF. In DNA, the CDR3 is TGTGCCAGCAGTGAACGGCGGGGGACAGATACGCAGTATTTT.